This T cell receptor (beta chain) comes out of a study of OX40 agonist ivuxolimab in advanced cancers. A history of autoimmune disease or systemic immunosuppression excluded patients. Blood was sampled at baseline, cycle 4 day 1, and cycle 7 day 1. Some clones are missing from TCRdb's copy, which holds only in-frame ones; the method was immunoSEQ multiplex PCR. The sample has 80,000 to 130,000 clones, approximately 90% seen once. The CDR3 is 15 residues long. In germline, CDR1 is SGHDT, CDR2 YYEEEE. V lost 4 bases to trimming and J lost 0 bases, with 12 bases between them. The chain links TRBV5-6 to TRBJ2-3; possible D gene TRBD1, 5 bases. The origin of this receptor is an adult with an advanced solid tumor such as melanoma, head and neck, liver or kidney cancer. The sequencing here drew on CD4+ or CD8+ T cells sorted from blood, taken in a trial of the OX40 agonist ivuxolimab. CDR3 in DNA: TGTGCCAGCAGCCCAACGACAGTGAGCACAGATACGCAGTATTTT. It translates to CASSPTTVSTDTQYF.